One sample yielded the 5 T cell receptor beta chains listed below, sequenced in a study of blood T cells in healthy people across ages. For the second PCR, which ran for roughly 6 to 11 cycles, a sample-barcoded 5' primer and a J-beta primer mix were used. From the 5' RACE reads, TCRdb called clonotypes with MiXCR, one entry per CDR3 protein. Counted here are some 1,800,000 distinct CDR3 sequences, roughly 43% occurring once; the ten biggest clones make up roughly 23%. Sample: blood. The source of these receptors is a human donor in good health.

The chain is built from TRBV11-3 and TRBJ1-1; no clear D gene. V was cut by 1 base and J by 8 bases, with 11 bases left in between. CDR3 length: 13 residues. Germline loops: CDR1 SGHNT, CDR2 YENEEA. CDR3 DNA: TGTGCCAGCAGCTTAGTAGAACACTCCGAAGCTTTCTTT. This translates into CASSLVEHSEAFF.

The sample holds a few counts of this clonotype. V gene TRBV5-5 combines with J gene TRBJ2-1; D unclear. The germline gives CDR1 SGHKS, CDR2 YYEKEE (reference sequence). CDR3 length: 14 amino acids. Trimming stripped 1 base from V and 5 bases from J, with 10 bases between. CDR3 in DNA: TGTGCCAGCAGCTTGAAGAGACTGAACAATGAGCAGTTCTTC. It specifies CASSLKRLNNEQFF.

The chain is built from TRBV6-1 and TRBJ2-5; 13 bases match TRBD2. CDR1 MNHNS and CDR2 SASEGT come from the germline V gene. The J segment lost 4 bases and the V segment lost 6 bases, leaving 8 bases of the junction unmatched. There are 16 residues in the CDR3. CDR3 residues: CASSRLAGGSPETQYF. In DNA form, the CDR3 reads TGTGCCAGCAGCAGACTAGCGGGGGGAAGTCCAGAGACCCAGTACTTC.

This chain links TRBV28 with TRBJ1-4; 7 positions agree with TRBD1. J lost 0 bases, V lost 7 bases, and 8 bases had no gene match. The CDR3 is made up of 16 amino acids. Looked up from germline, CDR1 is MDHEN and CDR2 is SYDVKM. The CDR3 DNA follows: TGTGCCAGCACCTTCGTCAGGGGGGCAACTAATGAAAAACTGTTTTTT. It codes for CASTFVRGATNEKLFF.

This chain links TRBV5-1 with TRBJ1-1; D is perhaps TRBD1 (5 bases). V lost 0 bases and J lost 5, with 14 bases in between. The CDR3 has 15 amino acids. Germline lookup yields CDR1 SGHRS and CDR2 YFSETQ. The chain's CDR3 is CASSLEQGARTEAFF. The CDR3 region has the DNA TGCGCCAGCAGCTTGGAGCAGGGCGCGAGGACTGAAGCTTTCTTT.